Listed here are 24 T cell receptor beta chains from one sample, sequenced in a study of T-cell reconstitution after alpha-beta-depleted transplantation in children. Preparation of the TCRbeta library used unique molecular identifiers. MiXCR was run by TCRdb on the PCR reads, yielding one entry per CDR3 protein. Of fewer than 550,000 distinct CDR3 sequences in the sample, roughly a tenth are singletons; the top ten hold just over 2%. This sample comprised PBMCs, obtained before TCRalphabeta/CD19-depleted stem cell transplant. All receptors come from a child aged 2 to 15 with inherited bone marrow failure, due to receive a stem cell transplant.

About this clonotype: Given a much more abundant clone one base away, this may be a read error. J is TRBJ2-7 and V is TRBV7-9; D may be TRBD1 or TRBD2 (5 bases each). The CDR3 sequence is 12 residues long. Looked up from germline, CDR1 is SEHNR and CDR2 is FQNEAQ (reference sequence). The CDR3 nucleotides read TGTGCCAGTGGGGCTGGGACCTACGAGCAGAACTTC. Its translation is CASGAGTYEQNF.

There are many counts of this clonotype. The chain links TRBV18 to TRBJ2-7; no reliable D call. V was pared by 1 base and J by 5 bases, with 9 bases between. CDR1 and CDR2 from the germline V gene are KGHSH and LQKENI. This CDR3 contains 13 residues. The CDR3 DNA is TGTGCCAGCTCACCACGTTCGGCGAACGAGCAGTACTTC. Amino acids: CASSPRSANEQYF.

This clonotype was recorded many times. The chain couples TRBV20-1 to TRBJ2-5, with 9 positions matching TRBD2. After removal of 0 bases from V and 1 base from J, the junction contained 9 bases not matched to a gene. CDR3 length: 17 amino acids. The germline gives CDR1 DFQATT, CDR2 SNEGSKA (reference sequence). CDR3 in DNA: TGCAGTGCTAGAGATCGGGGTAGCGGGAGACTCCAAGAGACCCAGTACTTC. Translated: CSARDRGSGRLQETQYF.

This clonotype was counted a few times. The chain links TRBV5-1 to TRBJ2-1; a weak D match, TRBD2 (6 bases). CDR1 SGHRS and CDR2 YFSETQ come from the germline V gene. The CDR3 runs 18 residues. V was shortened by 1 base and J by 8 bases, with 25 bases between the two germline ends. For the CDR3, the DNA is TGCGCCAGCAGCTTGCCCTTGGGGACGGGACTCACCATCTATGAGCAGTTCTTC. Protein sequence: CASSLPLGTGLTIYEQFF.

This clonotype occurred many times. The chain couples TRBV20-1 to TRBJ2-5, with TRBD2 matching over 10 bases. The J segment lost 5 bases and the V segment lost 6 bases, leaving 12 bases of the junction unmatched. This CDR3 contains 15 residues. Germline CDR1 and CDR2: DFQATT and SNEGSKA (reference sequence). CDR3 nucleotide sequence: TGCAGTGCCCCACCAGCGGGAGGGCCTCTTGAGACCCAGTACTTC. This gives the protein CSAPPAGGPLETQYF.

As to this clonotype: This may arise from a read error, as a much more abundant clone is one base away. Since the CDR3 does not end with the conserved phenylalanine or tryptophan, this likely comes from a read error. This chain uses TRBV4-3 with TRBJ2-5; 11 nucleotides align to TRBD2. In germline, CDR1 is LGHNA, CDR2 YSLEER. The V and J ends lost 0 bases and 7 bases, in that order; junction bases with no gene match: 10. The CDR3 covers 17 residues. In nucleotides, the CDR3 is TGCGCCAGCAGCCAAGATGGGGGTAGCGGGAGGGCGACGACCCAGTACCTC. Its translation: CASSQDGGSGRATTQYL.

The chain couples TRBV12-3 or TRBV12-4 to TRBJ2-1; the match to TRBD2 covers 9 bases. The CDR3 loop spans 18 amino acids. Losses at the gene ends were 4 bases for V and 0 bases for J; bases not matched to a gene: 10. DNA for the CDR3: TGTGCCAGCAGTTCAGGTAGCGGGAGCTATGTCTCCTACAATGAGCAGTTCTTC. Protein sequence: CASSSGSGSYVSYNEQFF.

This clonotype was recorded at least ten times. The CDR3 DNA reads TGCGCCAGCAGCAGTGGACAGGGGGCAGGTGGCTACACCTTC. This translates into CASSSGQGAGGYTF. The chain uses TRBV5-1 and TRBJ1-2; 11 bases align to TRBD1. CDR3 length: 14 residues. J was trimmed by 7 bases and V by 4 bases; bases with no gene match: 6. From germline, CDR1 is SGHRS and CDR2 YFSETQ. The variable domain in full, with the rest retrieved from reference TRBV5-1 and TRBJ1-2, is KAGVTQTPRYLIKTRGQQVTLSCSPISGHRSVSWYQQTPGQGLQFLFEYFSETQRNKGNFPGRFSGRQFSNSRSEMNVSTLELGDSALYLCASSSGQGAGGYTFGSGTRLTVV.

This clonotype was seen more than once but under ten times. V and J are TRBV28 and TRBJ2-7; 9 bases agree with TRBD2. Trimming took 7 bases from V and 7 from J; bases not matched to a gene: 11. The CDR3 has 14 residues. Germline CDR1 MDHEN, CDR2 SYDVKM. DNA of the CDR3: TGTGCCAGCACCTCACGGGGGGCGGGGGGGGAGCAGTACTTC. Protein: CASTSRGAGGEQYF.

A remark on this clonotype: A much more abundant neighbour one base away suggests this may be a read error. The rearrangement uses TRBV19 and TRBJ2-7; D call uncertain. CDR3 size: 16 residues. Trimming left V 5 bases short and J 3 bases short, with 20 bases between. CDR1 LNHDA and CDR2 SQIVND come from the germline V gene (reference sequence). Written as DNA, the CDR3 is TGTGCCAGTAGTGATGGACCCCGGACGGAACTCTACGAGCAGTACTTC. It specifies CASSDGPRTELYEQYF.

This clonotype was detected many times. V gene TRBV28 combines with J gene TRBJ1-1; D not certain. Germline V gene lookup returns CDR1 MDHEN and CDR2 SYDVKM. The CDR3 is 13 residues long. V was shortened by 7 bases and J by 1 base, with 10 bases between the two germline ends. CDR3 DNA: TGTGCCAGCATGACCGAGGGGAACACTGAAGCTTTCTTT. It yields the protein CASMTEGNTEAFF.

V is TRBV4-3 and J is TRBJ2-7; 12 positions agree with TRBD1. CDR3 length: 15 amino acids. V lost 4 bases to trimming and J lost 7 bases; unmatched junction nucleotides: 8. Germline V gene sequence: CDR1 LGHNA, CDR2 YSLEER. CDR3 nucleotides: TGCGCCAGCAGCCCGGGGACAGGGGGCTTCCAGGAGCAGTACTTC. Translation: CASSPGTGGFQEQYF.

The rearrangement uses TRBV4-1 and TRBJ2-3, with 7 positions matching TRBD2. This CDR3 spans 16 amino acids. The trim removed 4 bases at V and 1 base at J, leaving 8 bases unmatched. Germline values: CDR1 MGHRA, CDR2 YSYEKL. The CDR3 reads CASSLRGSLGTDTQYF. The CDR3 bases are TGCGCCAGCAGCCTCCGCGGGAGCTTGGGCACAGATACGCAGTATTTT.

This clonotype appeared many times. The chain employs TRBV5-6 and TRBJ1-6; the D is unclear. The CDR3 is made up of 13 amino acids. V shed 2 bases and J shed 10 bases, with 10 bases lying between them. Germline CDR1 SGHDT, CDR2 YYEEEE. The CDR3 DNA reads TGTGCCAGCAGCTTCGGGGAGATGTCACCCCTCCACTTT. Its translation: CASSFGEMSPLHF.

In this sample, this clonotype turned up a few times. V gene TRBV10-2 combines with J gene TRBJ2-7; possible D gene TRBD1, 5 bases. This CDR3 region has 13 residues. Germline V CDR1 and CDR2: WSHSY, SAAADI. Trimming pared 10 bases from V and 2 bases from J, leaving 15 bases between. This CDR3 is CATNEAGTYEQYF. The CDR3 DNA is TGCGCCACCAACGAGGCAGGGACCTACGAGCAGTACTTC.

The gene calls are TRBV12-3 or TRBV12-4 and TRBJ2-5; D uncertain. The CDR3 covers 14 residues. Between the trimmed V and J ends, which lost 3 bases and 0 bases, there was a span of 8 bases. CDR3: CASSFVGHQETQYF. The DNA of the CDR3 is TGTGCCAGCAGTTTTGTCGGCCACCAAGAGACCCAGTACTTC.

This clonotype has a handful of counts. The chain couples TRBV5-4 to TRBJ2-5; 7 bases line up with TRBD2. Trimming removed 6 bases from V and 7 bases from J; junction bases left unmatched: 9. Germline CDR1 is SGHNT and CDR2 is YYREEE (reference sequence). The CDR3 loop spans 13 amino acids. The CDR3 DNA follows: TGTGCCAGCACCGAAGGACTAGAGGCGACCCAGTACTTC. Translating it yields CASTEGLEATQYF.

The J gene is TRBJ2-5, the V gene TRBV7-2; TRBD2 might be the D (6 bases). Germline assignment: CDR1 SGHTA and CDR2 FQGNSA. There are 15 residues in the CDR3. Trimming stripped 5 bases from V and 4 bases from J, with 17 bases between. The CDR3 sequence: CASSRQGGVAETQYF. The CDR3 DNA sequence: TGTGCCAGCAGCCGGCAGGGAGGCGTGGCAGAGACCCAGTACTTC.

This clonotype was counted only a few times. The rearrangement uses TRBV12-3 or TRBV12-4 and TRBJ2-1; D is undetermined. The CDR3 has 15 amino acids. V was pared by 4 bases and J by 5 bases, with 15 bases between. The chain's CDR3 is CASSSTRWGNNEQFF. The CDR3 bases are TGTGCCAGCAGTTCTACACGTTGGGGAAACAATGAGCAGTTCTTC.

This clonotype has at least ten counts. The chain links TRBV29-1 to TRBJ2-7; D is perhaps TRBD1 (5 bases). CDR1 and CDR2 (germline): SQVTM, ANQGSEA. The germline V and J ends were trimmed by 5 bases and 4 bases, with 9 bases remaining between them. This CDR3 comprises 11 residues. The CDR3 reads CSVLGVYEQYF. The CDR3 nucleotides are TGCAGCGTTTTAGGGGTGTACGAGCAGTACTTC.

In its sample, this clonotype was seen many times. This rearrangement joins TRBV6-4 to TRBJ2-1; D might be TRBD1 (6 bases). V dropped 2 bases and J dropped 9 bases, with 14 bases sitting between them. CDR3 size: 14 residues. The germline V gene encodes CDR1 MRHNA and CDR2 SNTAGT. Written as DNA, the CDR3 is TGTGCCAGCAGTGACCTAACAGGGAACGGTGAGCAGTTCTTC. This translates into CASSDLTGNGEQFF.

The chain uses TRBV27 and TRBJ2-1; D may be TRBD1 (6 bases). The CDR3 consists of 15 residues. The germline V and J ends were trimmed by 5 bases and 8 bases, with 19 bases remaining between them. From germline, CDR1 is MNHEY and CDR2 SMNVEV (reference sequence). As DNA, the CDR3 is TGTGCCAGCAGTCGCCGGGACACGATGTGGGATGAGCAGTTCTTC. Translated: CASSRRDTMWDEQFF.

This clonotype showed up many times. The chain couples TRBV9 to TRBJ2-5; 7 bases agree with TRBD1. V lost 3 bases, J lost 5 bases, and 10 bases stayed unmatched. Germline V gene data show CDR1 as SGDLS and CDR2 as YYNGEE. CDR3 length equals 15 residues. The CDR3 reads CASSAVTGLEETQYF. CDR3 sequence (DNA): TGTGCCAGCAGCGCAGTGACAGGGTTGGAGGAGACCCAGTACTTC.

The V call is TRBV7-9, the J call TRBJ2-7, with 9 bases matching TRBD2. CDR3 size: 16 residues. J lost 4 bases, V lost 5 bases, and 12 bases had no gene match. In germline, CDR1 is SEHNR, CDR2 FQNEAQ (reference sequence). The CDR3 reads CASSPPRGRGLYEQYF. The DNA of the CDR3 is TGTGCCAGCAGCCCCCCCCGCGGGAGGGGATTGTACGAGCAGTACTTC.